The next 27 T cell receptor beta chains were all read from a single sample in a study of T cell responses to AZD1222 COVID-19 vaccine. Here immunoSEQ multiplex PCR was the method, and the copy in TCRdb shows in-frame clones only, minus some. The profile covers 150,000 to 200,000 clones, with 92% appearing a single time and about 1.5% taken by the ten largest. The input for sequencing was peripheral blood, taken 28 days after the second AZD1222 dose. The source of these receptors is an adult who received the AZD1222 COVID-19 vaccine.

This clone has only one observation. The rearrangement joins TRBV19 to TRBJ1-1, with D maybe TRBD1 (6 bases). Trimming shortened V by 9 bases and J by 3 bases, and 20 bases separated the two germline ends. The CDR3 spans 15 residues. The germline CDR1 and CDR2 sequences are LNHDA and SQIVND (reference sequence). This CDR3 is CASRHQEGGDTEAFF. CDR3 sequence (DNA): TGTGCCAGCCGCCACCAGGAGGGGGGCGACACTGAAGCTTTCTTT.

The rearrangement uses TRBV19 and TRBJ1-2, with a tentative D call TRBD1 (6 bases). Trimming pared 7 bases from V and 8 bases from J, leaving 17 bases between. Germline CDR1 is LNHDA and CDR2 is SQIVND (reference sequence). This CDR3 has 13 amino acids. CDR3 sequence reads: CASNRGGVSGYTF. The DNA for the CDR3 is TGTGCCAGTAATCGAGGGGGGGTCTCGGGCTACACCTTC.

The chain combines TRBV7-3 with TRBJ1-1; unclear D gene. The germline V gene encodes CDR1 SGHTA and CDR2 FQGTGA. Trimming took off 4 bases at V and 5 bases at J, with 11 bases between the two ends. The CDR3 loop spans 13 amino acids. CDR3 nucleotide sequence: TGTGCCAGCAGCTCCCAAGAAGGAACTGAAGCTTTCTTT. Translating it yields CASSSQEGTEAFF.

This chain joins TRBV10-3 and TRBJ2-1, with 8 bases identical to TRBD2. The CDR3 extends over 13 amino acids. With V trimmed by 7 bases and J by 5 bases, 4 bases remained unmatched. CDR1 is ENHRY and CDR2 is SYGVKD in the germline V gene. CDR3 region: CAIKREPDNEQFF. The CDR3 coding sequence is TGTGCCATCAAGCGGGAGCCTGACAATGAGCAGTTCTTC.

The rearrangement links TRBV30 to TRBJ1-2; tentatively, D is TRBD1 (5 bases). Trimming stripped 0 bases from V and 0 bases from J, with 8 bases between. This CDR3 is 14 amino acids long. Germline CDR1 is GTSNPN and CDR2 is SVGIG (reference sequence). The chain's CDR3 is CAWSVGLSNYGYTF. The CDR3 DNA reads as TGTGCCTGGAGTGTGGGGCTCTCTAACTATGGCTACACCTTC.

This clone was observed a few times. The gene calls are TRBV11-2 and TRBJ1-2; D is unresolved. Trimming took off 1 base at V and 8 bases at J, with 17 bases between the two ends. Germline V lookup: CDR1 SGHAT, CDR2 FQNNGV. The CDR3 has 15 residues. The CDR3 DNA sequence: TGTGCCAGCAGCTTAGTTGTCGGAGGCCCGGAGGGCTACACCTTC. Its translation: CASSLVVGGPEGYTF.

J is TRBJ1-2 and V is TRBV9; D call uncertain. V was trimmed by 8 bases and J by 1 base, leaving 12 bases between them. CDR1 is SGDLS, CDR2 YYNGEE, per germline. The length of the CDR3 is 13 residues. Here the CDR3 reads CASRSSDNYGYTF. DNA of the CDR3: TGTGCCAGTCGGTCATCGGATAACTATGGCTACACCTTC.

The J gene is TRBJ2-2, the V gene TRBV7-2, with D perhaps TRBD2 (5 bases). Deletions cut 0 bases from V and 1 base from J, with 12 bases between. The V gene's germline CDR1 is SGHTA and CDR2 FQGNSA. CDR3 length equals 17 residues. The CDR3 DNA sequence: TGTGCCAGCAGCTTAGCGGAAGGCGGGTGGAACACCGGGGAGCTGTTTTTT. Protein product: CASSLAEGGWNTGELFF. Based on the CDR3 plus reference TRBV7-2 and TRBJ2-2, the full variable domain is GAGVSQSPSNKVTEKGKDVELRCDPISGHTALYWYRQSLGQGLEFLIYFQGNSAPDKSGLPSDRFSAERTGGSVSTLTIQRTQQEDSAVYLCASSLAEGGWNTGELFFGEGSRLTVL.

This CDR3 reads CATKEGENTEAFF. The CDR3 coding sequence is TGTGCCACCAAAGAGGGGGAGAACACTGAAGCTTTCTTT. V and J are TRBV24-1 and TRBJ1-1; D possibly corresponds to TRBD1 (6 bases). Germline CDR1 is KGHDR and CDR2 is SFDVKD. The CDR3 totals 13 residues. The V end was cut by 8 bases, the J end by 1 base, with 10 bases between.

This chain links TRBV5-6 with TRBJ2-5; D remains unclear. This CDR3 is built from 11 residues. Trimming cost V 6 bases and J 2 bases, with 5 bases left between them. Germline CDR1 is SGHDT and CDR2 is YYEEEE. CDR3 coding DNA: TGTGCCAGCAAACTACAAGAGACCCAGTACTTC. This codes for CASKLQETQYF.

This clone was picked up one time. The V and J genes are TRBV7-9 and TRBJ1-2, with D maybe TRBD1 (6 bases). V lost 4 bases and J 8 bases, leaving 23 bases between the germline ends. Per germline, CDR1 SEHNR and CDR2 FQNEAQ (reference sequence). The CDR3 is 16 residues long. The CDR3, as DNA: TGTGCCAGCAGCTCCGGGGGCGGGGGTTCTCTAGGCGGCTACACCTTC. Residues: CASSSGGGGSLGGYTF.

The chain recombines TRBV6-2 or TRBV6-3 with TRBJ2-4; D assignment may be TRBD1 or TRBD2 (5 bases each). Between the trimmed V and J ends, which lost 5 bases and 8 bases, there was a span of 13 bases. Germline CDR1 is MNHEY and CDR2 is SVGEGT. This CDR3 contains 13 residues. The CDR3 reads CASSTGPSDIQYF. CDR3 sequence (DNA): TGTGCCAGCAGTACGGGACCGTCGGACATTCAGTACTTC.

This chain links TRBV6-2 or TRBV6-3 with TRBJ2-4; 8 bases line up with TRBD1. Germline V lookup: CDR1 MNHEY, CDR2 SVGEGT. The CDR3 spans 17 residues. V shed 0 bases, J shed 3 bases, and the junction held 7 bases outside the gene matches. CDR3 amino acids: CASSYSMDRAVKNIQYF. The CDR3 nucleotides read TGTGCCAGCAGTTACTCGATGGACAGGGCCGTCAAAAACATTCAGTACTTC.

CDR3 nucleotide sequence: TGTGCCAGCAGCCCCCCCCTAGAGGCAACTAATGAAAAACTGTTTTTT. Amino acid sequence: CASSPPLEATNEKLFF. The chain joins TRBV3-1 (or the pseudogene TRBV3-2) to TRBJ1-4; the D is unclear. This CDR3 region has 16 residues. CDR1 and CDR2 from the germline V gene are LGHDT and YNNKEL (reference sequence). V was clipped by 4 bases and J by 0 bases, with 12 bases between them.

The chain recombines TRBV6-4 with TRBJ2-2; D possibly corresponds to TRBD2 (5 bases). CDR3 length equals 13 residues. Germline CDR1 MRHNA, CDR2 SNTAGT. V shed 3 bases and J shed 3 bases, with 5 bases lying between them. CDR3 amino acids: CASSERDTGELFF. CDR3 DNA sequence: TGTGCCAGCAGTGAGCGGGACACCGGGGAGCTGTTTTTT.

This CDR3 is CAWSGTLLPYEQYF. The CDR3 bases are TGTGCCTGGAGCGGTACCCTACTTCCCTACGAGCAGTACTTC. The rearrangement uses TRBV30 and TRBJ2-7, with D hard to call. V was pared by 3 bases and J by 2 bases, with 14 bases between. The CDR3 runs to 14 residues. The germline gives CDR1 GTSNPN, CDR2 SVGIG (reference sequence).

This clone is a singleton in its sample. This chain uses TRBV15 with TRBJ1-5; no definite D call. Germline V gives CDR1 LNHNV, CDR2 YYDKDF (reference sequence). The CDR3 has 13 residues. V was pared by 0 bases and J by 6 bases, with 6 bases between. CDR3 amino acids: CATSRERIQPQHF. DNA for the CDR3: TGTGCCACCAGCAGAGAGAGGATTCAGCCCCAGCATTTT.

There are a few counts of this clone. This chain uses TRBV7-2 with TRBJ2-3; 8 bases are shared with TRBD2. Germline lookup yields CDR1 SGHTA and CDR2 FQGNSA. After removal of 5 bases from V and 7 bases from J, the junction contained 14 bases not matched to a gene. The CDR3 has 16 residues. The CDR3 sequence: CASSTYGGGQMNTQYF. The CDR3 DNA reads TGTGCCAGCAGCACTTACGGCGGGGGGCAAATGAATACGCAGTATTTT.

The gene calls are TRBV15 and TRBJ2-2, with TRBD1 matching over 9 bases. CDR1 and CDR2 (germline): LNHNV, YYDKDF (reference sequence). V shed 3 bases and J 5 bases; nucleotides not matched to a gene: 7. The CDR3 consists of 16 residues. DNA of the CDR3: TGTGCCACCAGCAGCGGGCCGGGACAGGGAACCGGGGAGCTGTTTTTT. This codes for CATSSGPGQGTGELFF.

The V gene is TRBV5-4, the J gene TRBJ2-3, with 8 bases fitting TRBD1. Germline values: CDR1 SGHNT, CDR2 YYREEE (reference sequence). The V segment lost 4 bases and the J segment 3 bases; nucleotides outside the gene matches: 7. The CDR3 length is 15 residues. The CDR3 sequence: CASSPGQVKTDTQYF. The CDR3, as DNA: TGTGCCAGCAGCCCGGGACAGGTTAAGACAGATACGCAGTATTTT.

The chain joins TRBV20-1 to TRBJ2-7; D is uncertain. V was shortened by 2 bases and J by 9 bases, with 11 bases between the two germline ends. Germline CDR1 is DFQATT and CDR2 is SNEGSKA (reference sequence). The CDR3 is made up of 11 amino acids. The chain's CDR3 is CSARSMGGQYF. CDR3 bases: TGCAGTGCTAGAAGCATGGGCGGGCAGTACTTC.

The J gene is TRBJ1-4, the V gene TRBV5-4; D not certain. Germline V gene sequence: CDR1 SGHNT, CDR2 YYREEE (reference sequence). Trimming removed 5 bases at V and 2 bases at J, with 13 bases between. The CDR3 contains 15 residues. DNA for the CDR3: TGTGCCAGCAGTTTACAAGGAGGGACTAATGAAAAACTGTTTTTT. Translating it yields CASSLQGGTNEKLFF. The variable domain in full, completed from reference TRBV5-4 and TRBJ1-4, reads ETGVTQSPTHLIKTRGQQVTLRCSSQSGHNTVSWYQQALGQGPQFIFQYYREEENGRGNFPPRFSGLQFPNYSSELNVNALELDDSALYLCASSLQGGTNEKLFFGSGTQLSVL.

The CDR3 DNA follows: TGTGCCAGCAGTTTTGCCGGGGCCCTCGGAGAATACACCTTC. Its protein is CASSFAGALGEYTF. The chain has TRBV28 and TRBJ1-2; D is perhaps TRBD1 (5 bases). With 3 bases removed from V and 11 bases from J, the gap between germline ends came to 19 bases. The germline gives CDR1 MDHEN, CDR2 SYDVKM. The CDR3 covers 14 residues.

V is TRBV5-1 and J is TRBJ2-3; D is perhaps TRBD2 (6 bases). With 4 bases removed from V and 6 bases from J, the gap between germline ends came to 12 bases. CDR3 length: 13 amino acids. CDR1 and CDR2 (germline): SGHRS, YFSETQ. The CDR3 DNA reads TGCGCCAGCAGCGTTCGACTAGGGGATACGCAGTATTTT. Translating gives CASSVRLGDTQYF.

The J gene is TRBJ1-1, the V gene TRBV6-1, with D possibly TRBD1 on 5 matching bases. Trimming left V 1 base short and J 6 bases short, with 18 bases between. CDR1 and CDR2 from the germline V gene are MNHNS and SASEGT. CDR3 length: 16 amino acids. The CDR3 here is CASSEGGSGLRAEAFF. CDR3 DNA: TGTGCCAGCAGTGAAGGGGGCTCAGGCCTGCGGGCTGAAGCTTTCTTT.

The chain couples TRBV3-1 (or the pseudogene TRBV3-2) to TRBJ2-3, with TRBD1 matching over 8 bases. This CDR3 contains 17 residues. Trimming cost V 4 bases and J 3 bases; bases outside gene matches: 12. The germline V gene has CDR1 LGHDT and CDR2 YNNKEL (reference sequence). CDR3 nucleotide sequence: TGTGCCAGCAGCCTCCGACAACCGGGACAGGCAACAGATACGCAGTATTTT. Its protein product is CASSLRQPGQATDTQYF.

This rearrangement joins TRBV7-2 to TRBJ2-5; TRBD2 might be the D (5 bases). Trimming shortened V by 4 bases and J by 5 bases, and 14 bases separated the two germline ends. Per germline, CDR1 SGHTA and CDR2 FQGNSA. The CDR3 contains 14 residues. DNA for the CDR3: TGTGCCAGCAGCTACACTAGTCACGGGGAGACCCAGTACTTC. Amino acid sequence: CASSYTSHGETQYF.